These T cell receptor beta chains were read from a single sample in a study of T cells in Graves' hyperthyroidism and ophthalmopathy. TCRdb redid the calling of the multiplex PCR reads with MiXCR, one entry per CDR3 protein. The data show around 690,000 distinct CDR3 sequences, around 15% seen once. The sequenced material came from blood. The receptors here all came from a man aged 50 or older with Graves' hyperthyroidism. Each CDR3 is given with its conserved first and last residue. Each record gives: clone size, V gene, J gene, D gene, CDR3 protein, CDR3 DNA. The D gene is left open where the match is weak. Clone size, where shown, is once, few, many, or a class for clones that have expanded.

clone size: NA
V gene: TRBV27
J gene: TRBJ2-2
D gene: TRBD2
CDR3 protein: CASTSIAGHTGELFF
CDR3 DNA: TGTGCCAGCACGTCTATAGCGGGGCACACCGGGGAGCTGTTTTTT

clone size: NA
V gene: TRBV6-1
J gene: TRBJ2-7
D gene: TRBD2
CDR3 protein: CASALSGKPYEQYF
CDR3 DNA: TGTGCCAGCGCACTGAGCGGGAAGCCCTACGAGCAGTACTTC

clone size: many
V gene: TRBV19
J gene: TRBJ1-4
D gene: NA
CDR3 protein: CASSPGTGYEKLFF
CDR3 DNA: TGTGCCAGTAGTCCGGGAACAGGGTATGAAAAACTGTTTTTT

clone size: many
V gene: TRBV12-3/TRBV12-4
J gene: TRBJ1-1
D gene: NA
CDR3 protein: CASSNLQGSEAFF
CDR3 DNA: TGTGCCAGCAGCAACCTGCAGGGCAGTGAAGCTTTCTTT

clone size: many
V gene: TRBV2
J gene: TRBJ2-5
D gene: NA
CDR3 protein: CASSEDSTQYF
CDR3 DNA: TGTGCCAGCAGTGAAGACTCGACCCAGTACTTC

clone size: many
V gene: TRBV28
J gene: TRBJ2-7
D gene: TRBD1
CDR3 protein: CASQNIRDRASDEQYF
CDR3 DNA: TGTGCCAGCCAAAATATCCGGGACAGGGCGTCTGACGAGCAGTACTTC

clone size: many
V gene: TRBV5-6
J gene: TRBJ2-2
D gene: NA
CDR3 protein: CASSLLLDMNTGELFF
CDR3 DNA: TGTGCCAGCAGCTTGCTCCTGGACATGAACACCGGGGAGCTGTTTTTT

clone size: many
V gene: TRBV20-1
J gene: TRBJ1-4
D gene: TRBD1
CDR3 protein: CSAVSRTGDEKLFF
CDR3 DNA: TGCAGTGCTGTAAGCAGGACAGGGGATGAAAAACTGTTTTTT

clone size: many
V gene: TRBV11-2
J gene: TRBJ2-2
D gene: NA
CDR3 protein: CASSPGSWTENTGELFF
CDR3 DNA: TGTGCCAGCTCACCCGGGTCGTGGACCGAGAACACCGGGGAGCTGTTTTTT

clone size: NA
V gene: TRBV7-9
J gene: TRBJ2-5
D gene: NA
CDR3 protein: CASSYISETQYF
CDR3 DNA: TGTGCCAGCAGCTACATAAGCGAGACCCAGTACTTC

clone size: many
V gene: TRBV15
J gene: TRBJ2-1
D gene: TRBD2
CDR3 protein: CATSAGLALYDEQFF
CDR3 DNA: TGTGCCACCAGCGCAGGACTAGCGCTCTACGATGAGCAGTTCTTC

clone size: many
V gene: TRBV5-1
J gene: TRBJ1-2
D gene: NA
CDR3 protein: CASRGAIGYTF
CDR3 DNA: TGCGCCAGCAGGGGGGCGATCGGCTACACCTTC

clone size: many
V gene: TRBV15
J gene: TRBJ2-1
D gene: NA
CDR3 protein: CATSRDIAGQPLRNEQFF
CDR3 DNA: TGTGCCACCAGCAGAGATATTGCGGGACAGCCACTTAGGAATGAGCAGTTCTTC

clone size: many
V gene: TRBV7-8
J gene: TRBJ1-6
D gene: TRBD1
CDR3 protein: CATVFNPARGANSPLHF
CDR3 DNA: TGTGCCACCGTTTTTAATCCAGCCAGGGGGGCTAATTCACCCCTCCACTTT

clone size: few
V gene: TRBV28
J gene: TRBJ2-1
D gene: TRBD2
CDR3 protein: CASSLFAGGRTNEQFF
CDR3 DNA: TGTGCCAGCAGTTTATTCGCGGGAGGTAGGACCAATGAGCAGTTCTTC

clone size: NA
V gene: TRBV27
J gene: TRBJ1-1
D gene: NA
CDR3 protein: CASSLTAKNTEAFF
CDR3 DNA: TGTGCCAGCAGTTTGACAGCGAAGAACACTGAAGCTTTCTTT

clone size: NA
V gene: TRBV19
J gene: TRBJ1-5
D gene: NA
CDR3 protein: CASSAGLRQPQHF
CDR3 DNA: TGTGCCAGTAGTGCGGGTCTCCGACAGCCCCAGCATTTT

clone size: many
V gene: TRBV7-9
J gene: TRBJ2-3
D gene: TRBD2
CDR3 protein: CASSSTGLTGGPADTQYF
CDR3 DNA: TGTGCCAGCAGCTCGACAGGTTTGACGGGAGGGCCCGCAGATACGCAGTATTTT

clone size: NA
V gene: TRBV28
J gene: TRBJ2-7
D gene: NA
CDR3 protein: CASSLSQAGLSYEQYF
CDR3 DNA: TGTGCCAGCAGTCTTTCACAAGCGGGCCTCTCCTACGAGCAGTACTTC

clone size: NA
V gene: TRBV5-6
J gene: TRBJ2-2
D gene: NA
CDR3 protein: CASSRNGELFF
CDR3 DNA: TGTGCCAGCAGCCGTAATGGGGAGCTGTTTTTT

clone size: many
V gene: TRBV30
J gene: TRBJ1-2
D gene: NA
CDR3 protein: CAWSVQRSGYTF
CDR3 DNA: TGTGCCTGGAGTGTACAGCGATCTGGCTACACCTTC